This T cell receptor beta chain comes out of a study of blood T cell repertoires in COVID-19. V gave up 2 bases and J gave up 3 bases, with 23 bases separating them. This CDR3 has 18 residues. CDR1 is MDHEN, CDR2 SYDVKM, per germline. Original processing methods: Amplifying reference gene primers gave estimates of nucleated cell counts. The data were produced by immunoSEQ multiplex PCR, yet TCRdb's version contains in-frame clones alone and is incomplete. The DNA was the basis for D and trimming; V, J and clone size are from that table. This sample has approximately 300,000 clones, with 75% to 95% found just once.

This chain joins TRBV28 and TRBJ2-7; D is possibly TRBD1 (6 bases). The clonotype was recovered from a woman between 25 and 40 years old with COVID-19, enrolled during active disease. Sequences were obtained from peripheral blood. CDR3 nucleotides: TGTGCCAGCAGTTTAAAATTAGGGTGGGGGACACCTAACTACGAGCAGTACTTC. Its translation is CASSLKLGWGTPNYEQYF. Looking up the rest from reference TRBV28 and TRBJ2-7 gives the full variable domain: DVKVTQSSRYLVKRTGEKVFLECVQDMDHENMFWYRQDPGLGLRLIYFSYDVKMKEKGDIPEGYSVSREKKERFSLILESASTNQTSMYLCASSLKLGWGTPNYEQYFGPGTRLTVT.